A selection of T cell receptor beta chains follows, all from one sample in a study of blood T cell repertoires in COVID-19. Assay used: immunoSEQ multiplex PCR; TCRdb lists only in-frame clones, some missing. Counted here are under 200,000 clones, about 90% occurring once; the ten biggest clones make up around a fifth. Sequencing was carried out using peripheral blood. The origin of the receptors is a man aged 60-69 years with active or convalescent COVID-19. The CDR3 runs from the conserved cysteine through the conserved F or W. Each record gives: J gene, clone size, V gene, D gene, CDR3 DNA, CDR3 protein. A D gene is named only where the DNA matches it firmly. Clone size is given for some rows only: seen once, a few or many times, or a class if the clone is expanded.

J: TRBJ1-1
size: NA
V: TRBV6-5
D: NA
DNA: TGTGCCAGCAGCGCACACCAGGGAAGGGGTACTGAAGCTTTCTTT
CDR3: CASSAHQGRGTEAFF

J: TRBJ1-1
size: NA
V: TRBV20-1
D: NA
DNA: TGCAGTGCTAGAGGACTTATTGAAGCTTTCTTT
CDR3: CSARGLIEAFF

J: TRBJ2-7
size: NA
V: TRBV11-3
D: NA
DNA: TGTGCCAGCAGCCTATACAGCAACTACGAGCAGTACTTC
CDR3: CASSLYSNYEQYF

J: TRBJ1-6
size: NA
V: TRBV6-1
D: NA
DNA: TGTGCCAGCAGTGAAGTCGGTTCACCCCTCCACTTT
CDR3: CASSEVGSPLHF

J: TRBJ2-3
size: NA
V: TRBV5-1
D: TRBD1
DNA: TGCGCCAGCAGTCGAGGGGGCCGCGGCACAGATACGCAGTATTTT
CDR3: CASSRGGRGTDTQYF

J: TRBJ1-5
size: NA
V: TRBV5-1
D: TRBD1
DNA: TGCGCCAGCAGCTGGGGGACAGGGGATCAGCCCCAGCATTTT
CDR3: CASSWGTGDQPQHF

J: TRBJ1-1
size: NA
V: TRBV5-6
D: TRBD1
DNA: TGTGCCAGCAGCTTCGGGACAGGAGACACTGAAGCTTTCTTT
CDR3: CASSFGTGDTEAFF

J: TRBJ1-5
size: NA
V: TRBV5-1
D: NA
DNA: TGCGCCAGCAGCTTGGTCGGCAATCAGCCCCAGCATTTT
CDR3: CASSLVGNQPQHF

J: TRBJ2-3
size: NA
V: TRBV7-2
D: TRBD2
DNA: TGTGCCAGCAGGCCGGGACTAGCGGGTATCGATACGCAGTATTTT
CDR3: CASRPGLAGIDTQYF

J: TRBJ2-2
size: once
V: TRBV5-1
D: TRBD1
DNA: TGCGCCAGCAGCGACACAGGGGGCAAAAAAGCCGGGGAGCTGTTTTTT
CDR3: CASSDTGGKKAGELFF

J: TRBJ2-5
size: NA
V: TRBV7-8
D: TRBD2
DNA: TGTGCCAGCAGACGAGGGGCTAGCGGGGCCAACCTTTTCCAAGAGACCCAGTACTTC
CDR3: CASRRGASGANLFQETQYF

J: TRBJ1-2
size: NA
V: TRBV21-1
D: NA
DNA: TGTGCCAGCAGCAAAGTTTTGGGTGTAGTCAGGCTTGAGGGTGCCTCCTATGGCTACACCTTC
CDR3: CASSKVLGVVRLEGASYGYTF

J: TRBJ1-5
size: NA
V: TRBV6-5
D: TRBD1
DNA: TGTGCCAGCAATACGGGACAGGGCCATGGGCCCCAGCATTTT
CDR3: CASNTGQGHGPQHF

J: TRBJ1-5
size: NA
V: TRBV2
D: NA
DNA: TGTGCCAGCAGTGAACCACATAGCAATCAGCCCCAGCATTTT
CDR3: CASSEPHSNQPQHF

J: TRBJ1-1
size: NA
V: TRBV2
D: NA
DNA: TGTGCCAGCAGTGGATCAATGGGGGCCAGCACTGAAGCTTTCTTT
CDR3: CASSGSMGASTEAFF

J: TRBJ2-3
size: NA
V: TRBV6-5
D: NA
DNA: TGTGCCAGCAGTTACGGCGGGTTCATCACAGATACGCAGTATTTT
CDR3: CASSYGGFITDTQYF

J: TRBJ1-2
size: NA
V: TRBV16
D: NA
DNA: TGTGCCAGCAGCCGCAATATGGGGGGGGCCTATGGCTACACCTTC
CDR3: CASSRNMGGAYGYTF

J: TRBJ2-1
size: NA
V: TRBV9
D: NA
DNA: TGTGCCAGCAGCGTAGAGGTGGGCAGATACAATGAGCAGTTCTTC
CDR3: CASSVEVGRYNEQFF

J: TRBJ2-1
size: once
V: TRBV3-1/TRBV3-2
D: NA
DNA: TGTGCCAGCAGCCTTGGGACATGGACTTACAATGAGCAGTTCTTC
CDR3: CASSLGTWTYNEQFF

J: TRBJ1-1
size: once
V: TRBV19
D: TRBD1
DNA: TGTGCCAGGCCAACCACAGGGGGACTAATGAACACTGAAGCTTTCTTT
CDR3: CARPTTGGLMNTEAFF

J: TRBJ1-2
size: NA
V: TRBV24-1
D: NA
DNA: TGTGCCACCAGTGATTTTAGTGGCTACACCTTC
CDR3: CATSDFSGYTF

J: TRBJ2-1
size: NA
V: TRBV10-3
D: NA
DNA: TGTGCCATCAGTGAGCCGGCGGGGACTCGTTCCTACAATGAGCAGTTCTTC
CDR3: CAISEPAGTRSYNEQFF

J: TRBJ2-7
size: NA
V: TRBV14
D: TRBD1
DNA: TGTGCCAGCAGCCCGACAGGGTCCTACTCCTACGAGCAGTACTTC
CDR3: CASSPTGSYSYEQYF

J: TRBJ1-1
size: NA
V: TRBV15
D: NA
DNA: TGTGCCACCAGCAGAGATGGTACAGCAGACACTGAAGCTTTCTTT
CDR3: CATSRDGTADTEAFF

J: TRBJ2-5
size: NA
V: TRBV24-1
D: TRBD1
DNA: TGTGCCACCAGCTCAGCAGGGGGCATTAGGCGAGAGACCCAGTACTTC
CDR3: CATSSAGGIRRETQYF

J: TRBJ2-3
size: NA
V: TRBV3-1/TRBV3-2
D: TRBD1
DNA: TGTGCCAGCAGCCAACGCGGACAGGGTGGAGATACGCAGTATTTT
CDR3: CASSQRGQGGDTQYF

J: TRBJ2-3
size: NA
V: TRBV5-5
D: TRBD1
DNA: TGTGCCAGCAGCTTGGAAGGGGACAGTACCGTTTCGCAGTATTTT
CDR3: CASSLEGDSTVSQYF

J: TRBJ1-6
size: once
V: TRBV3-1/TRBV3-2
D: TRBD1
DNA: TGTGCCAGCAGCCAGCGCCTACAGGGGGCGAGAAATTCACCCCTCCACTTT
CDR3: CASSQRLQGARNSPLHF

J: TRBJ1-1
size: NA
V: TRBV3-1/TRBV3-2
D: NA
DNA: TGTGCCAGCAGCCAGCCAGGCCCGCTAACTGAAGCTTTCTTT
CDR3: CASSQPGPLTEAFF

J: TRBJ2-7
size: NA
V: TRBV4-2
D: TRBD1
DNA: TGTGCCAGCAGCCAAGCAGAGGGACAGACCTACGAGCAGTACTTC
CDR3: CASSQAEGQTYEQYF

J: TRBJ2-1
size: NA
V: TRBV6-6
D: NA
DNA: TGTGCCAGCAGTTACTCTTGGGAGGATGAGCAGTTCTTC
CDR3: CASSYSWEDEQFF

J: TRBJ2-7
size: few
V: TRBV7-8
D: NA
DNA: TGTGCCAGCAGCCAAATCTCGGGGATCTCCTACGAGCAGTACTTC
CDR3: CASSQISGISYEQYF

J: TRBJ2-7
size: NA
V: TRBV27
D: TRBD1
DNA: TGTGCCAGCAGTCCCATCGGGACAGGGGGTCCCCACGAGCAGTACTTC
CDR3: CASSPIGTGGPHEQYF

J: TRBJ1-6
size: NA
V: TRBV24-1
D: NA
DNA: TGTGCCACCGCTGACTTCGCGGGGGGCCTCCACTTT
CDR3: CATADFAGGLHF

J: TRBJ1-2
size: NA
V: TRBV6-5
D: NA
DNA: TGTGCCAGCAGACAGGGATTTGGCTACACCTTC
CDR3: CASRQGFGYTF

J: TRBJ1-1
size: NA
V: TRBV30
D: NA
DNA: TGTGCCTGGATTCTACGCCAGGGGACTGAAGCTTTCTTT
CDR3: CAWILRQGTEAFF

J: TRBJ1-3
size: NA
V: TRBV9
D: TRBD1
DNA: TGTGCCAGCAGCGCCCAGACAGGGAGTACGGAAACCATATATTTT
CDR3: CASSAQTGSTETIYF

J: TRBJ1-1
size: NA
V: TRBV11-2
D: TRBD1
DNA: TGTGCCAGCAGCTTAGGACAGGGGAGTACTGAAGCTTTCTTT
CDR3: CASSLGQGSTEAFF

J: TRBJ2-1
size: once
V: TRBV4-2
D: TRBD1
DNA: TGTGCCAGCAGCTCATACGACAGGGGTGGTGGTGAGCAGTTCTTC
CDR3: CASSSYDRGGGEQFF

J: TRBJ1-6
size: NA
V: TRBV6-1
D: TRBD1
DNA: TGTGCCAGCAGTGAGAACAGGGGACGTAATTCACCCCTCCACTTT
CDR3: CASSENRGRNSPLHF

J: TRBJ2-1
size: NA
V: TRBV10-1
D: TRBD2
DNA: TGCGCCAGCAGTGAGTCGGAGACTAGCGGGTTCAATGAGCAGTTCTTC
CDR3: CASSESETSGFNEQFF

J: TRBJ2-2
size: NA
V: TRBV2
D: NA
DNA: TGTGCCAGCAGTGATTCGGGGAACACCGGGGAGCTGTTTTTT
CDR3: CASSDSGNTGELFF

J: TRBJ1-5
size: few
V: TRBV9
D: TRBD1
DNA: TGTGCCAGCAGCGTAGGACAGGGGGCTCCTGATCAGCCCCAGCATTTT
CDR3: CASSVGQGAPDQPQHF

J: TRBJ2-1
size: NA
V: TRBV4-1
D: TRBD1
DNA: TGCGCCAGCAGCCAACAACAGGGGGCGGAGCAGTTCTTC
CDR3: CASSQQQGAEQFF

J: TRBJ1-1
size: once
V: TRBV6-5
D: TRBD1
DNA: TGTGCCAGCAGTTTCGGGACAGCGAACACTGAAGCTTTCTTT
CDR3: CASSFGTANTEAFF

J: TRBJ2-4
size: NA
V: TRBV29-1
D: NA
DNA: TGCAGCGTTTATGAGTTAGCCAAAAACATTCAGTACTTC
CDR3: CSVYELAKNIQYF

J: TRBJ2-2
size: NA
V: TRBV30
D: TRBD2
DNA: TGTGCCTGGAGTGTGACGGGGGGGCCCGGGGAGCTGTTTTTT
CDR3: CAWSVTGGPGELFF

J: TRBJ1-4
size: NA
V: TRBV6-5
D: NA
DNA: TGTGCCAGCAGTTACTCTCCGGGTTTTAATGAAAAACTGTTTTTT
CDR3: CASSYSPGFNEKLFF

J: TRBJ2-1
size: NA
V: TRBV5-1
D: TRBD1
DNA: TGCGCCAGCAGCAACCGGACAGGGTCGGATGAGCAGTTCTTC
CDR3: CASSNRTGSDEQFF

J: TRBJ2-7
size: NA
V: TRBV14
D: TRBD2
DNA: TGTGCCAGCAGCCAAGAGGGTAGCGGGGGGGAAAGAGACGAGCAGTACTTC
CDR3: CASSQEGSGGERDEQYF

J: TRBJ1-5
size: NA
V: TRBV15
D: NA
DNA: TGTGCCACCAGCAGAGAGCGCAGCAATCAGCCCCAGCATTTT
CDR3: CATSRERSNQPQHF

J: TRBJ1-2
size: NA
V: TRBV25-1
D: NA
DNA: TGTGCCAGCAGTAGAGGGTGGGAGGGACCTGGCTACACCTTC
CDR3: CASSRGWEGPGYTF

J: TRBJ1-6
size: NA
V: TRBV5-1
D: NA
DNA: TGCGCCAGCAGCTTGGCAGGACAAGATAATTCACCCCTCCACTTT
CDR3: CASSLAGQDNSPLHF